The 27 T cell receptor beta chains reported below all come from one sample, sequenced in a study of control samples from healthy donors and cancer patients. TCRdb's table, derived via immunoSEQ multiplex PCR, lists solely in-frame clones and lacks some. The data show tens of thousands of clones, 65% to 85% seen once. Sequences were obtained from blood. The source is a man in his 60s in good health.

This chain links TRBV4-1 with TRBJ2-1; D is ambiguous. Germline CDR1 reads MGHRA; CDR2 reads YSYEKL. The CDR3 has 16 residues. Trimming left V 0 bases short and J 3 bases short, with 12 bases between. As DNA, the CDR3 is TGCGCCAGCAGCCAAGATCGGGTGAGCCTCTACAATGAGCAGTTCTTC. Translated: CASSQDRVSLYNEQFF.

The rearrangement links TRBV19 to TRBJ2-3, with D maybe TRBD2 (5 bases). With 8 bases removed from V and 6 bases from J, the gap between germline ends came to 15 bases. Germline values: CDR1 LNHDA, CDR2 SQIVND (reference sequence). There are 13 residues in the CDR3. CDR3 nucleotide sequence: TGTGCCAGTTTCGCCCCTACGGGGGATACGCAGTATTTT. This gives the protein CASFAPTGDTQYF.

The chain couples TRBV29-1 to TRBJ2-3; TRBD2 agrees at 10 bases. This CDR3 has 15 residues. Germline CDR1 and CDR2: SQVTM and ANQGSEA. Unmatched junction bases numbered 5, after V lost 2 bases and J lost 3 bases. The CDR3 DNA reads TGCAGCGTTGAACCCAGCGGGAGGGTGACAGATACGCAGTATTTT. This gives the protein CSVEPSGRVTDTQYF.

The chain uses TRBV6-6 and TRBJ2-3; 8 positions match TRBD2. Germline V gene sequence: CDR1 MNHNY, CDR2 SVGAGI (reference sequence). V dropped 4 bases and J dropped 5; count of bases not matched to a gene: 11. The CDR3 totals 16 residues. This CDR3 reads CASSSASGLVVDTQYF. The CDR3 bases are TGTGCCAGCAGTTCCGCTAGCGGGCTCGTCGTAGATACGCAGTATTTT.

The chain couples TRBV4-3 to TRBJ2-3; D possibly corresponds to TRBD2 (6 bases). Trimming pared 3 bases from V and 4 bases from J, leaving 17 bases between. Germline assignment: CDR1 LGHNA and CDR2 YSLEER. There are 16 residues in the CDR3. In nucleotides, the CDR3 is TGCGCCAGCAGCCAGGCGGGACCACTGAGGGCAGATACGCAGTATTTT. Its protein product is CASSQAGPLRADTQYF.

This sequence joins TRBV29-1 and TRBJ2-7; D not certain. In germline, CDR1 is SQVTM, CDR2 ANQGSEA. Trimming cost V 4 bases and J 7 bases, with 20 bases left between them. The CDR3 has 14 residues. The CDR3 nucleotides are TGCAGCGTTGTATTCCCCGGGCAAGTCCTGGAGCAGTACTTC. Encoded protein: CSVVFPGQVLEQYF.

This clone was picked up one time. V gene TRBV5-8 combines with J gene TRBJ2-3; the D gene is possibly TRBD2 (6 bases). This CDR3 is 14 amino acids long. CDR1 SGHTS and CDR2 YDEGEE come from the germline V gene. V dropped 6 bases and J dropped 2 bases, with 13 bases sitting between them. The CDR3: CASTEAGLTDTQYF. The CDR3 DNA follows: TGTGCCAGCACTGAGGCGGGACTCACAGATACGCAGTATTTT.

This sequence joins TRBV6-1 and TRBJ2-7, with D possibly being TRBD2 (6 bases). This CDR3 comprises 14 residues. Trimming took 3 bases from V and 2 from J, leaving 11 bases between them. Germline V CDR1 and CDR2: MNHNS, SASEGT. The CDR3 spells CASSDILATYEQYF. The CDR3 DNA reads as TGTGCCAGCAGTGATATACTAGCCACCTACGAGCAGTACTTC.

The genes are TRBV30 and TRBJ1-4; D is unresolved. The CDR3 contains 11 residues. V dropped 1 base and J dropped 12 bases, with 9 bases sitting between them. Germline CDR1 and CDR2: GTSNPN and SVGIG (reference sequence). The CDR3 here is CAWSDGLELFF. The CDR3 nucleotides read TGTGCCTGGAGTGACGGTCTGGAACTGTTTTTT.

The V call is TRBV7-3, the J call TRBJ2-5; TRBD2 is a possible D gene (5 bases). Germline lookup yields CDR1 SGHTA and CDR2 FQGTGA. The CDR3 runs 16 residues. V was cut by 4 bases and J by 5 bases, with 20 bases left in between. This chain's CDR3 is CASSYSAVGYGETQYF. CDR3 bases: TGTGCCAGCAGCTATTCAGCGGTGGGGTACGGGGAGACCCAGTACTTC.

The rearrangement links TRBV28 to TRBJ2-7; 9 bases are shared with TRBD1. Germline V gives CDR1 MDHEN, CDR2 SYDVKM. The J segment lost 7 bases and the V segment lost 5 bases, leaving 18 bases of the junction unmatched. This CDR3 has 17 residues. Written as DNA, the CDR3 is TGTGCCAGCAGTCCAACAGGGGGCGAAAAGACTTCCGTTGAGCAGTACTTC. Translating it yields CASSPTGGEKTSVEQYF.

The rearrangement joins TRBV14 to TRBJ2-6; 12 bases are shared with TRBD1. The V gene end was trimmed by 4 bases and the J gene end by 2 bases; junction bases not matched to a gene: 6. This CDR3 spans 18 amino acids. Germline lookup yields CDR1 SGHDN and CDR2 FVKESK. CDR3 DNA sequence: TGTGCCAGCAGCCCTGGCGGGACAGGGGGCACTGGGGCCAACGTCCTGACTTTC. Residues: CASSPGGTGGTGANVLTF.

This clone is a singleton in its sample. This sequence joins TRBV9 and TRBJ2-3; 11 bases match TRBD2. With V trimmed by 3 bases and J by 4 bases, 10 bases remained unmatched. Germline V gene sequence: CDR1 SGDLS, CDR2 YYNGEE. This CDR3 has 17 amino acids. The CDR3 loop reads CASSALAGGLGADTQYF. For the CDR3, the DNA is TGTGCCAGCAGCGCGTTAGCGGGAGGGTTAGGAGCAGATACGCAGTATTTT.

The chain couples TRBV5-4 to TRBJ2-7, with D unresolved. The germline CDR1 and CDR2 sequences are SGHNT and YYREEE (reference sequence). Trimming shortened V by 1 base and J by 4 bases, and 12 bases separated the two germline ends. The CDR3 has 14 amino acids. The CDR3 spells CASSLKLSSYEQYF. For the CDR3, the DNA is TGTGCCAGCAGCTTGAAACTCTCGTCGTACGAGCAGTACTTC.

V is TRBV20-1 and J is TRBJ2-1; the D gene is possibly TRBD1 (6 bases). Between the trimmed V and J ends, which lost 3 bases and 5 bases, there was a span of 14 bases. This CDR3 region has 14 residues. From germline, CDR1 is DFQATT and CDR2 SNEGSKA (reference sequence). The CDR3 loop reads CSASQGMGNNEQFF. For the CDR3, the DNA is TGCAGTGCTAGTCAGGGGATGGGGAACAATGAGCAGTTCTTC.

This clone was picked up a small number of times. CDR3 sequence reads: CASSAPQGAGANVLTF. CDR3 DNA: TGTGCCAGTAGTGCACCACAGGGGGCAGGGGCCAACGTCCTGACTTTC. This chain joins TRBV19 and TRBJ2-6; TRBD1 aligns across 9 bases. The CDR3 has 16 residues. V trimming: 5 bases; J trimming: 4 bases; junction bases outside the gene matches: 6. Germline CDR1 LNHDA, CDR2 SQIVND (reference sequence).

This chain uses TRBV6-5 with TRBJ1-1, with no clear D. In germline, CDR1 is MNHEY, CDR2 SVGAGI. This CDR3 has 12 amino acids. V lost 7 bases and J 0 bases, leaving 6 bases between the germline ends. DNA for the CDR3: TGTGCCAGCAATTCAGTGAACACTGAAGCTTTCTTT. Its translation: CASNSVNTEAFF.

This chain uses TRBV11-2 with TRBJ1-5; possible D gene TRBD1, 6 bases. This CDR3 is 13 amino acids long. Germline CDR1 and CDR2: SGHAT and FQNNGV. The V end was cut by 4 bases, the J end by 4 bases, with 8 bases between. CDR3 nucleotide sequence: TGTGCCAGCAGCTCGGACAGAAATCAGCCCCAGCATTTT. Its protein product is CASSSDRNQPQHF.

This clone was counted at least ten times. The chain couples TRBV7-7 to TRBJ2-2, with 7 bases that match TRBD2. This CDR3 spans 17 amino acids. CDR1 is SSHAT and CDR2 is FNYEAQ in the germline V gene (reference sequence). The V and J ends lost 5 bases and 2 bases, in that order; junction bases with no gene match: 11. Written as DNA, the CDR3 is TGTGCCAGCAGCAGAAATGCGCTAGCGGCCAACACCGGGGAGCTGTTTTTT. It translates to CASSRNALAANTGELFF.

This clone was observed once. The chain links TRBV4-3 to TRBJ2-3; unclear D gene. CDR3 length: 14 residues. Germline lookup yields CDR1 LGHNA and CDR2 YSLEER. V was cut by 0 bases and J by 2 bases, with 6 bases left in between. This chain's CDR3 is CASSQEPDTDTQYF. In DNA, the CDR3 is TGCGCCAGCAGCCAAGAACCCGACACAGATACGCAGTATTTT.

The chain is built from TRBV5-6 and TRBJ2-1; 13 bases match TRBD2. V shed 3 bases, J shed 3 bases, and the junction held 9 bases outside the gene matches. The germline gives CDR1 SGHDT, CDR2 YYEEEE. The CDR3 is 18 amino acids. The DNA of the CDR3 is TGTGCCAGCAGCTGGACTAGCGGGAGCCGTCGGGTCTACAATGAGCAGTTCTTC. This encodes CASSWTSGSRRVYNEQFF.

V gene TRBV7-2 combines with J gene TRBJ2-3; 8 nucleotides line up with TRBD1. Unmatched junction bases numbered 3, after V lost 3 bases and J lost 4 bases. In germline, CDR1 is SGHTA, CDR2 FQGNSA. The CDR3 totals 14 residues. CDR3 sequence: CASSLDRASDTQYF. For the CDR3, the DNA is TGTGCCAGCAGCTTGGACAGGGCTTCAGATACGCAGTATTTT.

This chain links TRBV6-5 with TRBJ2-5, with 13 positions matching TRBD2. The CDR3 contains 15 residues. The V gene's germline CDR1 is MNHEY and CDR2 SVGAGI. The ends lost 5 bases at V and 1 base at J; junction bases unmatched: 1. The CDR3 DNA reads TGTGCCAGCAGTCGACTAGCGGGAGGCCAAGAGACCCAGTACTTC. Its translation is CASSRLAGGQETQYF.

This clone showed up just once. The chain uses TRBV28 and TRBJ1-5; D is possibly TRBD1 (5 bases). Between the trimmed V and J ends, which lost 7 bases and 3 bases, there was a span of 13 bases. Germline CDR1 and CDR2: MDHEN and SYDVKM. This CDR3 contains 14 residues. CDR3 DNA sequence: TGTGCCAGCAACCTTGGGGGGGTCAATCAGCCCCAGCATTTT. Protein product: CASNLGGVNQPQHF.

The rearrangement joins TRBV27 to TRBJ2-1, with 12 bases aligning to TRBD2. Germline-derived CDR1 and CDR2 are MNHEY and SMNVEV (reference sequence). The CDR3 is made up of 15 amino acids. V was pared by 6 bases and J by 5 bases, with 5 bases of the junction left unmatched. The CDR3 protein is CASSPSGRANNEQFF. CDR3 DNA: TGTGCCAGCAGCCCTAGCGGGAGGGCCAACAATGAGCAGTTCTTC.

This rearrangement joins TRBV24-1 to TRBJ2-1; D assignment may be TRBD1 or TRBD2 (6 bases each). Trimming took 1 base from V and 2 from J, leaving 14 bases between them. This CDR3 has 17 residues. In germline, CDR1 is KGHDR, CDR2 SFDVKD. The CDR3 nucleotides read TGTGCCACCAGTGATTTTGTTCGCGGGACAACCTACAATGAGCAGTTCTTC. Translated, it gives CATSDFVRGTTYNEQFF.

The gene calls are TRBV5-4 and TRBJ2-5, with 14 positions matching TRBD2. Losses at the gene ends were 0 bases for V and 5 bases for J; bases not matched to a gene: 3. The germline V gene encodes CDR1 SGHNT and CDR2 YYREEE (reference sequence). This CDR3 spans 16 amino acids. The CDR3 DNA sequence: TGTGCCAGCAGCTTGGGACTAGCGGGAGGGGAGGAGACCCAGTACTTC. It specifies CASSLGLAGGEETQYF.